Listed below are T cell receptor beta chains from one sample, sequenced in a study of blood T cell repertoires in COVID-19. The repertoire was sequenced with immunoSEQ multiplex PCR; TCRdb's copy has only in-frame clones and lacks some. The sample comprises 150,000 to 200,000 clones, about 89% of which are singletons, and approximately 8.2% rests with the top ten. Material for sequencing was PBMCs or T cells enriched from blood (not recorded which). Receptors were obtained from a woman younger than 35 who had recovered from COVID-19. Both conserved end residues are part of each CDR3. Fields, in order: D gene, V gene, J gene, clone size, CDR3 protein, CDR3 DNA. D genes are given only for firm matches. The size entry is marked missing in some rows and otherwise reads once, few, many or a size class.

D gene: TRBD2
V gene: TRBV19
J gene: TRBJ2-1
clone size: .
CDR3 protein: CASMGLAPYNEQFF
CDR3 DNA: TGTGCCAGTATGGGACTAGCGCCGTACAATGAGCAGTTCTTC

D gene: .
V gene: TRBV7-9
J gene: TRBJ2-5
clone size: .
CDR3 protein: CASSLARQAQETQYF
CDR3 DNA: TGTGCCAGCAGCTTAGCCAGACAGGCTCAAGAGACCCAGTACTTC

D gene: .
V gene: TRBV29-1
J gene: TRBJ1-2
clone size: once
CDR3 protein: CSVDGVQGDNYGYTF
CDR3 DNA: TGCAGCGTTGACGGGGTACAGGGTGACAACTATGGCTACACCTTC

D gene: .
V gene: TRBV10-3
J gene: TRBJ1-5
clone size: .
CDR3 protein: CASQSRGNQPQHF
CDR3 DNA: TGTGCCTCGCAGAGCAGGGGTAATCAGCCCCAGCATTTT

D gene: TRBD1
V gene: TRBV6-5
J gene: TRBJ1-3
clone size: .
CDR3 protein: CASVPGTGFRNTIYF
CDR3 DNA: TGTGCCAGCGTACCCGGGACAGGGTTTCGGAACACCATATATTTT

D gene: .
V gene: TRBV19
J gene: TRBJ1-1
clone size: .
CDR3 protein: CASWGQSNTEAFF
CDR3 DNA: TGTGCCAGTTGGGGGCAATCGAACACTGAAGCTTTCTTT

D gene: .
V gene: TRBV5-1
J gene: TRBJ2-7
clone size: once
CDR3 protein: CASSLDSLSSYEQYF
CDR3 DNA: TGCGCCAGCAGCTTGGACAGTCTTAGCTCCTACGAGCAGTACTTC

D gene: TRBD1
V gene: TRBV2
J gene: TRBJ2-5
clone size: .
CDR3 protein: CASSYRGQETQYF
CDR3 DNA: TGTGCCAGCAGCTACAGGGGGCAAGAGACCCAGTACTTC

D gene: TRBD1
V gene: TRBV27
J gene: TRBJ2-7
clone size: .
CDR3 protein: CASSFTGGYEQYF
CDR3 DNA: TGTGCCAGCAGTTTCACAGGGGGGTACGAGCAGTACTTC

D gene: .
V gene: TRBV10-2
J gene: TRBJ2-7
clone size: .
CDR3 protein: CASRDRGGAYEQYF
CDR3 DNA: TGCGCCAGCAGGGATAGGGGAGGCGCCTACGAGCAGTACTTC

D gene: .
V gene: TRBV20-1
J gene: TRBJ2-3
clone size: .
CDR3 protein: CSATLAETQYF
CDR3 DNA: TGCAGTGCTACCCTAGCTGAGACGCAGTATTTT

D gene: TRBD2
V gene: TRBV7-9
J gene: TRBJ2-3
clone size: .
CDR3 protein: CASSILRAGDTDTQYF
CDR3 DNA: TGTGCCAGCAGCATCCTCCGGGCGGGGGACACAGATACGCAGTATTTT

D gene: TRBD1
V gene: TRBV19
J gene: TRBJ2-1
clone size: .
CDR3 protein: CASGITRDRYNEQFF
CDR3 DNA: TGTGCCAGTGGAATCACCCGGGACAGATACAATGAGCAGTTCTTC

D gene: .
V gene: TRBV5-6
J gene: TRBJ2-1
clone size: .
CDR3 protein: CASSLADAGRQFF
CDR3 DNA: TGTGCCAGCAGCTTGGCCGACGCAGGCCGTCAGTTCTTC

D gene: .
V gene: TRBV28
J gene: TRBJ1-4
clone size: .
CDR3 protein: CASSLLPGKGSNEKLFF
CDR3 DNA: TGTGCCAGCAGTTTATTGCCAGGGAAGGGGTCTAATGAAAAACTGTTTTTT

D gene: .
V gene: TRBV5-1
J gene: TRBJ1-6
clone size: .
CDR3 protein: CASRSTALSPLHF
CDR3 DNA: TGCGCCAGCAGGTCTACCGCCCTGTCACCCCTCCACTTT

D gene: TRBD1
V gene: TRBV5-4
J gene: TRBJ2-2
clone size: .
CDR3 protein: CASSSNRGRTGELFF
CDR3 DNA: TGTGCCAGCAGCTCCAACAGGGGGCGGACCGGGGAGCTGTTTTTT

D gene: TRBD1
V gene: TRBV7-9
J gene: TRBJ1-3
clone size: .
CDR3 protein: CASSPRDRGSGNTIYF
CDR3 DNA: TGTGCCAGCAGCCCCCGGGACAGGGGCTCTGGAAACACCATATATTTT

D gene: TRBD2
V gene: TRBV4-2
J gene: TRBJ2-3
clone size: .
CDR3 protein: CASSQVGLAGATSTDTQYF
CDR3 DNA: TGTGCCAGCAGCCAAGTTGGCCTAGCGGGGGCTACTAGCACAGATACGCAGTATTTT

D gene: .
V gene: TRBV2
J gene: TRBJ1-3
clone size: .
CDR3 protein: CASSEALFPLWASSGNTIYF
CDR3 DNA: TGTGCCAGCAGTGAAGCTCTTTTCCCTTTGTGGGCCAGCTCTGGAAACACCATATATTTT

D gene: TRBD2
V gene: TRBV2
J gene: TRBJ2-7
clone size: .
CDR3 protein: CASSETTSGGNYEQYF
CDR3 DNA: TGTGCCAGCAGTGAAACGACTAGCGGGGGGAATTACGAGCAGTACTTC

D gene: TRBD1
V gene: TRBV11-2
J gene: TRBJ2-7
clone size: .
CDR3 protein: CASSFDRAYEQYF
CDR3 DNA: TGTGCCAGCAGCTTCGACAGGGCCTACGAGCAGTACTTC